Presented here are 30 T cell receptor beta chains from one specimen sequenced in a study of T-cell reconstitution after alpha-beta-depleted transplantation in children. Unique molecular identifiers were incorporated into the prepared TCRbeta library. TCRdb processed the PCR reads anew with MiXCR; each CDR3 protein has one entry. Among about 300,000 distinct CDR3 sequences listed, over 9% were seen once. Material: PBMCs, obtained before TCRalphabeta/CD19-depleted stem cell transplant. The receptors originated from a boy younger than two with acute myeloid leukemia, due to receive a stem cell transplant.

This clonotype was seen repeatedly, ten times or more. This chain joins TRBV9 and TRBJ1-1; D not certain. CDR1 SGDLS and CDR2 YYNGEE come from the germline V gene. The CDR3 is made up of 14 amino acids. Trimming stripped 0 bases from V and 0 bases from J, with 6 bases between. CDR3 amino acids: CASSVAAVNTEAFF. In DNA form, the CDR3 reads TGTGCCAGCAGCGTAGCCGCCGTGAACACTGAAGCTTTCTTT.

Comment on this clonotype: This may be a read error, as it is one base from a much larger clone. The genes are TRBV29-1 and TRBJ2-5; D is unresolved. Trimming pared 4 bases from V and 3 bases from J, leaving 12 bases between. Germline V CDR1 and CDR2: SQVTM, ANQGSEA. The CDR3 runs 13 residues. The CDR3 region is CSVGHTAKETQYF. Here the CDR3 DNA reads TGCAGCGTTGGCCATACAGCGAAAGAGACCCAGTACTTC.

This clonotype was counted many times. V usage is TRBV20-1 and J usage is TRBJ2-7, with 10 bases fitting TRBD1. This CDR3 region has 16 residues. V was clipped by 5 bases and J by 5 bases; unmatched bases: 15. Germline assignment: CDR1 DFQATT and CDR2 SNEGSKA (reference sequence). The CDR3 here is CSASPPPDRGRNEQYF. The CDR3 DNA reads as TGCAGTGCTTCGCCACCGCCCGACAGGGGGCGAAACGAGCAGTACTTC.

Many counts were recorded for this clonotype. This chain uses TRBV29-1 with TRBJ2-2; possible D gene TRBD2, 5 bases. The length of the CDR3 is 14 residues. Germline CDR1 and CDR2: SQVTM and ANQGSEA. The V end was cut by 4 bases, the J end by 4 bases, with 13 bases between. The CDR3 loop is CSVGASRATGELFF. DNA for the CDR3: TGCAGCGTTGGAGCCTCGCGGGCCACCGGGGAGCTGTTTTTT.

In this sample, this clonotype turned up many times. The V call is TRBV20-1, the J call TRBJ1-1; D is ambiguous. Germline CDR1 DFQATT, CDR2 SNEGSKA (reference sequence). The CDR3 is made up of 13 amino acids. Trimming took off 6 bases at V and 0 bases at J, with 11 bases between the two ends. The chain's CDR3 is CSAPPVMNTEAFF. CDR3 nucleotide sequence: TGCAGTGCCCCCCCGGTGATGAACACTGAAGCTTTCTTT.

There are many counts of this clonotype. The chain links TRBV6-1 to TRBJ2-5, with D perhaps matching TRBD2 (5 bases). The germline gives CDR1 MNHNS, CDR2 SASEGT. V shed 1 base and J shed 1 base, with 13 bases lying between them. CDR3 length equals 16 residues. In DNA form, the CDR3 reads TGTGCCAGCAGTGAAGGGGTTAGCGTGGGCCAAGAGACCCAGTACTTC. As protein: CASSEGVSVGQETQYF.

This clonotype has ten or more counts. The J gene is TRBJ2-7, the V gene TRBV5-1, with 7 bases lining up with TRBD2. CDR1 is SGHRS, CDR2 YFSETQ, per germline. CDR3 length: 14 residues. Trimming cost V 2 bases and J 6 bases; bases outside gene matches: 8. The CDR3 sequence: CASSFEAGRGEQYF. CDR3 nucleotides: TGCGCCAGCAGCTTTGAGGCGGGGAGGGGCGAGCAGTACTTC.

This clonotype was found many times. This sequence joins TRBV4-2 and TRBJ2-7; unclear D gene. The length of the CDR3 is 11 residues. Trimming cost V 0 bases and J 5 bases, with 2 bases left between them. The V gene's germline CDR1 is LGHNA and CDR2 YNFKEQ. Here the CDR3 reads CASSQDDEQYF. The CDR3 coding sequence is TGTGCCAGCAGCCAAGACGACGAGCAGTACTTC.

This clonotype was seen a handful of times. The chain combines TRBV7-6 with TRBJ2-3, with a possible D match to TRBD1 (6 bases). The V gene lost 1 base and the J gene lost 5 bases, with 19 bases spanning the gap. Germline values: CDR1 SGHVS, CDR2 FNYEAQ. The CDR3 runs to 17 residues. DNA for the CDR3: TGTGCCAGCAGCTTAGATACTGGGCCAGGGGTCCTAGATACGCAGTATTTT. It yields the protein CASSLDTGPGVLDTQYF.

This clonotype was seen more than once but under ten times. The chain uses TRBV29-1 and TRBJ2-4, with D unresolved. V was clipped by 6 bases and J by 5 bases, with 8 bases between them. CDR1 and CDR2 from the germline V gene are SQVTM and ANQGSEA. There are 11 residues in the CDR3. This CDR3 is CSVLRENIQYF. CDR3 sequence (DNA): TGCAGCGTGTTAAGGGAAAACATTCAGTACTTC. The full variable domain, completed using reference TRBV29-1 and TRBJ2-4, is SAVISQKPSRDICQRGTSLTIQCQVDSQVTMMFWYRQQPGQSLTLIATANQGSEATYESGFVIDKFPISRPNLTFSTLTVSNMSPEDSSIYLCSVLRENIQYFGAGTRLSVL.

This clonotype has a handful of counts. The V and J genes are TRBV28 and TRBJ2-7; unclear D gene. The CDR3 covers 14 residues. CDR1 MDHEN and CDR2 SYDVKM come from the germline V gene. Trimming stripped 5 bases from V and 2 bases from J, with 13 bases between. CDR3 bases: TGTGCCAGCAGTGCCATAGGCAGGACCTACGAGCAGTACTTC. Translation gives CASSAIGRTYEQYF.

This clonotype has a count of ten or more. The chain has TRBV5-1 and TRBJ2-3; 9 nucleotides match TRBD2. The CDR3 sequence is 10 residues long. The V segment lost 6 bases and the J segment 14 bases; nucleotides outside the gene matches: 4. Germline V CDR1 and CDR2: SGHRS, YFSETQ. CDR3 amino acids: CASTGTSTYF. In nucleotides, the CDR3 is TGCGCCAGCACCGGGACTAGCACGTATTTT.

This clonotype was found many times. The chain joins TRBV12-3 or TRBV12-4 to TRBJ2-3; 9 bases match TRBD1. The CDR3 runs 23 residues. V was pared by 2 bases and J by 4 bases, with 28 bases of the junction left unmatched. In DNA form, the CDR3 reads TGTGCCAGCAGTTTACGCAGTTTAATCGGGGGAGACAGGGGGGCGGGGGACGCAGATACGCAGTATTTT. Encoded protein: CASSLRSLIGGDRGAGDADTQYF.

This clonotype was seen many times. The gene calls are TRBV20-1 and TRBJ2-3; D gene uncertain. The CDR3 has 14 amino acids. Germline V gives CDR1 DFQATT, CDR2 SNEGSKA (reference sequence). Trimming removed 6 bases at V and 0 bases at J, with 13 bases between. The CDR3 loop reads CSAPGFPSTDTQYF. The DNA for the CDR3 is TGCAGTGCCCCGGGCTTTCCTAGCACAGATACGCAGTATTTT.

The J gene is TRBJ1-2, the V gene TRBV4-3; the D is unclear. V lost 6 bases and J 0 bases, leaving 14 bases between the germline ends. CDR3 size: 15 residues. The V gene's germline CDR1 is LGHNA and CDR2 YSLEER. Here the CDR3 reads CASRITAGANYGYTF. The CDR3 DNA sequence: TGCGCCAGCAGGATCACAGCCGGGGCTAACTATGGCTACACCTTC.

This clonotype was detected ten times or more. V and J are TRBV12-3 or TRBV12-4 and TRBJ1-5; D uncertain. Trimming pared 3 bases from V and 1 base from J, leaving 13 bases between. CDR3 length: 16 amino acids. The CDR3 DNA sequence: TGTGCCAGCAGTTTTTCCGGGTTCACAAGCAATCAGCCCCAGCATTTT. This gives the protein CASSFSGFTSNQPQHF.

In regard to this clonotype: Possible read error: a much larger clone is one base away. The chain links TRBV20-1 to TRBJ1-1, with D unclear. Trimming removed 2 bases at V and 2 bases at J, with 9 bases between. CDR1 is DFQATT and CDR2 is SNEGSKA in the germline V gene (reference sequence). The CDR3 consists of 13 residues. The DNA of the CDR3 is TGCAGTGCTAGATCGGAGGGTAACACTGAAGCTTTCTTT. This gives the protein CSARSEGNTEAFF.

The sample holds a few counts of this clonotype. The chain uses TRBV6-5 and TRBJ1-2, with 8 bases identical to TRBD1. Germline values: CDR1 MNHEY, CDR2 SVGAGI. With 5 bases clipped from V and 8 bases from J, the junction kept 4 bases outside the gene matches. The CDR3 covers 12 residues. CDR3 residues: CASSRTGQGYTF. CDR3 bases: TGTGCCAGCAGTCGGACAGGGCAAGGCTACACCTTC.

This clonotype was seen at least ten times. This rearrangement joins TRBV5-1 to TRBJ1-1, with D unclear. This CDR3 has 14 amino acids. Trimming left V 0 bases short and J 5 bases short, with 11 bases between. Germline lookup yields CDR1 SGHRS and CDR2 YFSETQ. CDR3 protein: CASSLDGPRTEAFF. CDR3 DNA: TGCGCCAGCAGCTTGGACGGACCGCGGACTGAAGCTTTCTTT.

This clonotype was seen many times. The CDR3 protein is CASSLNPDRPQYEQYF. The CDR3 DNA follows: TGTGCCAGCAGCTTAAACCCCGACAGGCCGCAATACGAGCAGTACTTC. The gene calls are TRBV11-2 and TRBJ2-7, with D maybe TRBD1 (6 bases). CDR1 SGHAT and CDR2 FQNNGV come from the germline V gene. The length of the CDR3 is 16 residues. The V and J ends lost 2 bases and 4 bases respectively, with 18 bases between them.

The table lists this clonotype with many counts. The V call is TRBV7-9, the J call TRBJ1-2; 7 nucleotides match TRBD1. The germline gives CDR1 SEHNR, CDR2 FQNEAQ (reference sequence). The V segment lost 6 bases and the J segment 2 bases; nucleotides outside the gene matches: 6. The CDR3 runs to 14 residues. This CDR3 reads CASSSGTENYGYTF. The CDR3 region has the DNA TGTGCCAGCAGTTCCGGGACAGAAAACTATGGCTACACCTTC.

This clonotype has only one observation. The CDR3 carries no conserved terminal phenylalanine or tryptophan, so it likely arises from a read error. The chain links TRBV12-3 or TRBV12-4 to TRBJ2-7, with a weak D call TRBD2 (6 bases). V lost 3 bases, J lost 7 bases, and 10 bases lay in between. The CDR3 contains 12 residues. CDR3 DNA: TGTGCCAGCAGTTTCCTGGGGAGGGAGCAGTACATC. Translating it yields CASSFLGREQYI.

The rearrangement joins TRBV13 to TRBJ2-6; 12 bases are a match to TRBD2. With 5 bases clipped from V and 0 bases from J, the junction kept 17 bases outside the gene matches. Germline loops: CDR1 PRHDT, CDR2 FYEKMQ (reference sequence). CDR3 length equals 22 residues. The CDR3 nucleotides read TGTGCCAGCAGCCGGGGCGAGGGGCGACTAGCGGGAGCCCCCTCTGGGGCCAACGTCCTGACTTTC. Protein product: CASSRGEGRLAGAPSGANVLTF.

A remark on this clonotype: A much bigger clone sits one base away, suggesting this may be a read error. This chain uses TRBV5-6 with TRBJ2-3; 8 bases line up with TRBD1. The CDR3 extends over 16 amino acids. The germline V gene has CDR1 SGHDT and CDR2 YYEEEE. CDR3 DNA: TGTGCCAGCGGCTTGGCAGGGGGCTTGACTTTCAGTACGCAGTATTTT. Translated: CASGLAGGLTFSTQYF. Using reference TRBV5-6 and TRBJ2-3 for the parts outside the CDR3, the full variable domain is DAGVTQSPTHLIKTRGQQVTLRCSPKSGHDTVSWYQQALGQGPQFIFQYYEEEERQRGNFPDRFSGHQFPNYSSELNVNALLLGDSALYLCASGLAGGLTFSTQYFGPGTRLTVL.

This clonotype was counted many times. This chain joins TRBV6-1 and TRBJ2-5, with 7 nucleotides matching TRBD2. The ends lost 7 bases at V and 4 bases at J; junction bases unmatched: 9. This CDR3 has 14 amino acids. Germline V CDR1 and CDR2: MNHNS, SASEGT. CDR3 residues: CASTLGGGAETQYF. Written as DNA, the CDR3 is TGTGCCAGCACCCTTGGGGGAGGGGCAGAGACCCAGTACTTC.

This clonotype was seen ten or more times. This chain uses TRBV6-1 with TRBJ1-6, with D possibly TRBD1 on 5 matching bases. The CDR3 consists of 16 residues. Germline CDR1 and CDR2: MNHNS and SASEGT. Trimming pared 6 bases from V and 6 bases from J, leaving 18 bases between. Here the CDR3 reads CASRGADSYANSPLHF. The CDR3 DNA is TGTGCCAGCAGAGGTGCCGACAGCTACGCTAATTCACCCCTCCACTTT.

This clonotype has a count of ten or more. The chain couples TRBV29-1 to TRBJ1-1, with D uncertain. The CDR3 length is 13 residues. CDR1 SQVTM and CDR2 ANQGSEA come from the germline V gene. The ends were cut back, 1 base at V and 2 bases at J, with 8 bases in the middle. In nucleotides, the CDR3 is TGCAGCGTTGAAGTCGTCATTAACACTGAAGCTTTCTTT. Its translation is CSVEVVINTEAFF. Complete variable domain (other parts from reference TRBV29-1 and TRBJ1-1): SAVISQKPSRDICQRGTSLTIQCQVDSQVTMMFWYRQQPGQSLTLIATANQGSEATYESGFVIDKFPISRPNLTFSTLTVSNMSPEDSSIYLCSVEVVINTEAFFGQGTRLTVV.

This clonotype showed up many times. The V gene is TRBV5-1, the J gene TRBJ2-5; 10 nucleotides line up with TRBD2. V lost 4 bases, J lost 2 bases, and 8 bases stayed unmatched. This CDR3 is 16 amino acids long. Germline V CDR1 and CDR2: SGHRS, YFSETQ. CDR3 sequence: CASSPLAGARQETQYF. The CDR3, as DNA: TGCGCCAGCAGCCCTCTAGCGGGAGCTCGACAAGAGACCCAGTACTTC.

The rearrangement uses TRBV28 and TRBJ2-3; maybe TRBD2 (9 bases). This CDR3 has 20 amino acids. Germline CDR1 is MDHEN and CDR2 is SYDVKM. The ends were cut back, 6 bases at V and 9 bases at J, with 37 bases in the middle. CDR3 region: CASSPGPGQGLAGSRSTQYF. For the CDR3, the DNA is TGTGCCAGCAGCCCAGGCCCCGGACAGGGCCTAGCGGGATCGCGTAGCACGCAGTATTTT.

This clonotype was recorded many times. J is TRBJ1-4 and V is TRBV28; D remains unclear. The germline V and J ends were trimmed by 2 bases and 8 bases, with 3 bases remaining between them. This CDR3 spans 11 amino acids. CDR1 and CDR2 from the germline V gene are MDHEN and SYDVKM. The CDR3 DNA follows: TGTGCCAGCAGTTTAGTCGAAAAACTGTTTTTT. Its translation is CASSLVEKLFF.